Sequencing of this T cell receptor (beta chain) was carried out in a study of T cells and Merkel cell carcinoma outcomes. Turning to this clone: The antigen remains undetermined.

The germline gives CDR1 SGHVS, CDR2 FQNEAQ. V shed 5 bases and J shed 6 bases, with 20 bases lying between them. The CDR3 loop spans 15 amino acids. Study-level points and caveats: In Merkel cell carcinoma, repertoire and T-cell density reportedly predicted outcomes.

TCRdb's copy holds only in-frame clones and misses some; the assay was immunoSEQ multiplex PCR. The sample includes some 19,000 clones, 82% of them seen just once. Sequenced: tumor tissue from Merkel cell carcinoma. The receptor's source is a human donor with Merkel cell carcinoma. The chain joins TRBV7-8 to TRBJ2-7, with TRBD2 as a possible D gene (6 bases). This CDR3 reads CASSKEVGTVCEQYF. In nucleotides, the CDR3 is TGTGCCAGCAGCAAGGAGGTCGGGACTGTTTGCGAGCAGTACTTC. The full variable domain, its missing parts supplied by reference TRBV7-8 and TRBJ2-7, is GAGVSQSPRYKVAKRGQDVALRCDPISGHVSLFWYQQALGQGPEFLTYFQNEAQLDKSGLPSDRFFAERPEGSVSTLKIQRTQQEDSAVYLCASSKEVGTVCEQYFGPGTRLTVT.